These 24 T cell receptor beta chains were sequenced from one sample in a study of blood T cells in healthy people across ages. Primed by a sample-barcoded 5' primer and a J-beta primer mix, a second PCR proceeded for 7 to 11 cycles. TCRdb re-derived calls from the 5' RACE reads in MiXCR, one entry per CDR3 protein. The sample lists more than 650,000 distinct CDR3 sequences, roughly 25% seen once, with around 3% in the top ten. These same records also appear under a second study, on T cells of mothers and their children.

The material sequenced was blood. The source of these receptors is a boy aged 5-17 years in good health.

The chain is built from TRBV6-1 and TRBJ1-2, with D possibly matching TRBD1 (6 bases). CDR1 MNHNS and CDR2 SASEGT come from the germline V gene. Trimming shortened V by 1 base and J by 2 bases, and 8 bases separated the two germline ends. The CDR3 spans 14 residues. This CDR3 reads CASSEDRGNYGYTF. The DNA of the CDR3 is TGTGCCAGCAGTGAAGATAGGGGGAACTATGGCTACACCTTC.

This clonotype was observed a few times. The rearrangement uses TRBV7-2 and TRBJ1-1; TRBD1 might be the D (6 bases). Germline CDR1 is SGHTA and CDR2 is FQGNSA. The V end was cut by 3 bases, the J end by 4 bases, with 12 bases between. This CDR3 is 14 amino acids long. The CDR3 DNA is TGTGCCAGCAGCTTTCGCGGGGGCGTCACTGAAGCTTTCTTT. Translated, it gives CASSFRGGVTEAFF.

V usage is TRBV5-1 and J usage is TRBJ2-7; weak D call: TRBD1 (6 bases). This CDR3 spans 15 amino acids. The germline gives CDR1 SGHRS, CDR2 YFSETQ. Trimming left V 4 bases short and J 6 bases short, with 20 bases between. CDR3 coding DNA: TGCGCCAGCAGCCTGGCTAATTCACAGGGTGGCGAGCAGTACTTC. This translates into CASSLANSQGGEQYF.

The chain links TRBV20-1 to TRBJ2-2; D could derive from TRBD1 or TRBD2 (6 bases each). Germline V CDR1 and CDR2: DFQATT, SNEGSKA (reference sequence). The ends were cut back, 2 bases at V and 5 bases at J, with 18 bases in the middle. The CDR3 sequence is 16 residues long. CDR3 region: CSARLLGGLGTGELFF. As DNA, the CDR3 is TGCAGTGCTAGACTTTTAGGGGGGCTGGGGACCGGGGAGCTGTTTTTT.

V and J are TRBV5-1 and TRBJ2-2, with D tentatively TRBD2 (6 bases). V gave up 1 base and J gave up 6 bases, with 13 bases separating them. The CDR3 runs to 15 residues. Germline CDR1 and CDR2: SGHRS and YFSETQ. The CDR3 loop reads CASSLRDSMAGELFF. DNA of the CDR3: TGCGCCAGCAGCTTGAGGGACTCCATGGCCGGGGAGCTGTTTTTT.

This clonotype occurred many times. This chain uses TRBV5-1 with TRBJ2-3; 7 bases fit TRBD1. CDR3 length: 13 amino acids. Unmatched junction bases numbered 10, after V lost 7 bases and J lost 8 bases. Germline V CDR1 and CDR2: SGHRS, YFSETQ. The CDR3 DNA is TGCGCCAGCGGATACGACAGGGCGGCTACGCAGTATTTT. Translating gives CASGYDRAATQYF. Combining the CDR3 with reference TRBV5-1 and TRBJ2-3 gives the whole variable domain KAGVTQTPRYLIKTRGQQVTLSCSPISGHRSVSWYQQTPGQGLQFLFEYFSETQRNKGNFPGRFSGRQFSNSRSEMNVSTLELGDSALYLCASGYDRAATQYFGPGTRLTVL.

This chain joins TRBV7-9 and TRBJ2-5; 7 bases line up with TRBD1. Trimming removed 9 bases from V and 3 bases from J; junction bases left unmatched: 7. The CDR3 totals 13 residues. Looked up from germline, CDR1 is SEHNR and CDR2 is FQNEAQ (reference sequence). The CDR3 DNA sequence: TGTGCCAGTGAGACAGGGTCGGAAGAGACCCAGTACTTC. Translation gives CASETGSEETQYF.

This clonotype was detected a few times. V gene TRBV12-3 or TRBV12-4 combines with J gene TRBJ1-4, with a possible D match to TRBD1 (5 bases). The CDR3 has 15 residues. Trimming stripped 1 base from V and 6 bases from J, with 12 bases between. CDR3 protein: CASSLGDGGDEKLFF. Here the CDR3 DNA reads TGTGCCAGCAGTTTAGGAGACGGGGGAGATGAAAAACTGTTTTTT.

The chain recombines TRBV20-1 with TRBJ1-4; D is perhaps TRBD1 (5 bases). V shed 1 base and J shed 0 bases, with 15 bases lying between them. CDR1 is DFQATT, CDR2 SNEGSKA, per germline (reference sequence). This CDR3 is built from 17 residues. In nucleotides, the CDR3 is TGCAGTGCTAGAGGGCCAGGGTCCTTTGCAACTAATGAAAAACTGTTTTTT. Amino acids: CSARGPGSFATNEKLFF.

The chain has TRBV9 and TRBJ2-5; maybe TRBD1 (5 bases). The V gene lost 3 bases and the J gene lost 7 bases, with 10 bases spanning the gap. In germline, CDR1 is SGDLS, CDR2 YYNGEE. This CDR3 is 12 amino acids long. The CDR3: CASSGVQGTQYF. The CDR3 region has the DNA TGTGCCAGCAGCGGGGTTCAGGGGACCCAGTACTTC.

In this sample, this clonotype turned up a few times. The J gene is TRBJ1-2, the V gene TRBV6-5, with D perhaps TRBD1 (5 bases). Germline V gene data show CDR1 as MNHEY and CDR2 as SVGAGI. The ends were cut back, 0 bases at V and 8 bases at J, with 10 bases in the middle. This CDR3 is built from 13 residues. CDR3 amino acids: CASSYSTERGYTF. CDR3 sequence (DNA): TGTGCCAGCAGTTACTCGACAGAGCGAGGCTACACCTTC.

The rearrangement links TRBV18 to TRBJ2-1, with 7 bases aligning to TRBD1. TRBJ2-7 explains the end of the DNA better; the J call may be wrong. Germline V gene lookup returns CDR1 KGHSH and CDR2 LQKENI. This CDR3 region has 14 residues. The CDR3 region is CASSPDRPSYEQYF. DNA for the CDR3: TGTGCCAGCTCACCGGACAGGCCTTCCTACGAGCAGTACTTC.

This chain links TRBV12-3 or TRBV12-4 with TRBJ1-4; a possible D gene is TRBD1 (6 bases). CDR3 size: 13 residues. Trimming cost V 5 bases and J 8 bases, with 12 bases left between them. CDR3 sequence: CASSEGQWEKLFF. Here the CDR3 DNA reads TGTGCCAGCAGTGAGGGACAATGGGAAAAACTGTTTTTT.

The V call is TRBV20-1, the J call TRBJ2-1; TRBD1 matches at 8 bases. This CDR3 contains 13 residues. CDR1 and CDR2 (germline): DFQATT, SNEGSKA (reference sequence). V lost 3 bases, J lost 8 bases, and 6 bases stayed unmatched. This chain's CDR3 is CSARRTGFYEQFF. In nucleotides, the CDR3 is TGCAGTGCTAGGAGGACAGGGTTCTATGAGCAGTTCTTC.

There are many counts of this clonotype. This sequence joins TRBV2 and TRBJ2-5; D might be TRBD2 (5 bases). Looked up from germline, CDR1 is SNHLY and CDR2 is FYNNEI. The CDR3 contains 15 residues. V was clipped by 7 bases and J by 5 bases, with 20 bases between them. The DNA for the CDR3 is TGTGCCAGCATTGATTGGAGGAATGGAGTGGAGACCCAGTACTTC. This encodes CASIDWRNGVETQYF.

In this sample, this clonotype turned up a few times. The DNA for the CDR3 is TGCGCCAGCAGCCAAGGGACTAGCAGGGGTGAGACCCAGTACTTC. It is translated as CASSQGTSRGETQYF. The rearrangement links TRBV4-1 to TRBJ2-5; 8 nucleotides line up with TRBD2. The CDR3 covers 15 residues. The V and J ends lost 1 base and 5 bases, in that order; junction bases with no gene match: 6. Per the germline V gene, CDR1 is MGHRA and CDR2 is YSYEKL.

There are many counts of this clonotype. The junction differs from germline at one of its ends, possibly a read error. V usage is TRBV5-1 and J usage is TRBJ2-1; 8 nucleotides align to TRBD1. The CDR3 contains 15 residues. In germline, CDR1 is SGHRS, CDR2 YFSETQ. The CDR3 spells CASSLQGGSYNEQFF. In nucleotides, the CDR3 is TGTGCCAGCAGTTTACAGGGGGGATCCTACAATGAGCAGTTCTTC. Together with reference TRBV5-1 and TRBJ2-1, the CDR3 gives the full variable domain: KAGVTQTPRYLIKTRGQQVTLSCSPISGHRSVSWYQQTPGQGLQFLFEYFSETQRNKGNFPGRFSGRQFSNSRSEMNVSTLELGDSALYLCASSLQGGSYNEQFFGPGTRLTVL.

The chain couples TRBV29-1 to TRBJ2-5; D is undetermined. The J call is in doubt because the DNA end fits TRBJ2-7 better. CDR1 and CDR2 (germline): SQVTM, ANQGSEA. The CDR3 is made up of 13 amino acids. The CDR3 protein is CSAAPRQDYEQYF. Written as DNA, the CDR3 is TGCAGCGCTGCCCCACGGCAGGACTACGAGCAGTACTTC.

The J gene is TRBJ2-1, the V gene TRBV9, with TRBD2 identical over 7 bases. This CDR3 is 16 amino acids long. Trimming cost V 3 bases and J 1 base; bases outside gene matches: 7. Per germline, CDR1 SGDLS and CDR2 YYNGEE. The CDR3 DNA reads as TGTGCCAGCAGCGCCCCAATCGGGGGGTCCTACAATGAGCAGTTCTTC. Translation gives CASSAPIGGSYNEQFF. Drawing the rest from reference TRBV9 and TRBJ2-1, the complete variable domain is DSGVTQTPKHLITATGQRVTLRCSPRSGDLSVYWYQQSLDQGLQFLIQYYNGEERAKGNILERFSAQQFPDLHSELNLSSLELGDSALYFCASSAPIGGSYNEQFFGPGTRLTVL.

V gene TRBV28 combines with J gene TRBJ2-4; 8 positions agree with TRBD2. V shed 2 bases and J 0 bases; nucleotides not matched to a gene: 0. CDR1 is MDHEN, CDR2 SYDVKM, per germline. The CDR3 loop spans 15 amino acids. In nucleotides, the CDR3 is TGTGCCAGCAGTTTAAGCGGGAGAGCCAAAAACATTCAGTACTTC. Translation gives CASSLSGRAKNIQYF. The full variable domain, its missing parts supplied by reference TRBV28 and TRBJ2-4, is DVKVTQSSRYLVKRTGEKVFLECVQDMDHENMFWYRQDPGLGLRLIYFSYDVKMKEKGDIPEGYSVSREKKERFSLILESASTNQTSMYLCASSLSGRAKNIQYFGAGTRLSVL.

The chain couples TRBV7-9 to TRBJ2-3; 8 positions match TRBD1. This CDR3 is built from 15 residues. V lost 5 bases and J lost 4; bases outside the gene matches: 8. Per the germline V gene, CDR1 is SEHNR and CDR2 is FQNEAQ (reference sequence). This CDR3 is CASSRETGVADTQYF. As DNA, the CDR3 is TGTGCCAGCAGCAGGGAGACAGGGGTCGCAGATACGCAGTATTTT.

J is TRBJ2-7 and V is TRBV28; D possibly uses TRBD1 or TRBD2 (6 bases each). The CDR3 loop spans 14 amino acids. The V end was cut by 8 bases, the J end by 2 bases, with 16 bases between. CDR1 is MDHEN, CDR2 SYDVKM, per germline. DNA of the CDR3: TGTGCCAGCGGTACAGGGACTTTTGCCTACGAGCAGTACTTC. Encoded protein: CASGTGTFAYEQYF.

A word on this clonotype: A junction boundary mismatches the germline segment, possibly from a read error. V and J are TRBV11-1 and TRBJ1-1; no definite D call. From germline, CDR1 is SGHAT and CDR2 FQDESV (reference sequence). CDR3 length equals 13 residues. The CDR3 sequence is CASSRTEGTEVFF. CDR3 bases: TGTGCCAGCAGCCGAACAGAGGGCACTGAAGTTTTCTTT. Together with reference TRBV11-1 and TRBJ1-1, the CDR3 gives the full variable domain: EAEVAQSPRYKITEKSQAVAFWCDPISGHATLYWYRQILGQGPELLVQFQDESVVDDSQLPKDRFSAERLKGVDSTLKIQPAELGDSAMYLCASSRTEGTEVFFGQGTRLTVV.

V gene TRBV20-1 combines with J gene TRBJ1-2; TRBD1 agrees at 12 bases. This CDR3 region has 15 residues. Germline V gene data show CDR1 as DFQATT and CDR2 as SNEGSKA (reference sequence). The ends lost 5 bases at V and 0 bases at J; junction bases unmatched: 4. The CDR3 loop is CSASGQGASNYGYTF. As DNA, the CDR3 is TGCAGTGCTTCGGGACAGGGGGCATCTAACTATGGCTACACCTTC.